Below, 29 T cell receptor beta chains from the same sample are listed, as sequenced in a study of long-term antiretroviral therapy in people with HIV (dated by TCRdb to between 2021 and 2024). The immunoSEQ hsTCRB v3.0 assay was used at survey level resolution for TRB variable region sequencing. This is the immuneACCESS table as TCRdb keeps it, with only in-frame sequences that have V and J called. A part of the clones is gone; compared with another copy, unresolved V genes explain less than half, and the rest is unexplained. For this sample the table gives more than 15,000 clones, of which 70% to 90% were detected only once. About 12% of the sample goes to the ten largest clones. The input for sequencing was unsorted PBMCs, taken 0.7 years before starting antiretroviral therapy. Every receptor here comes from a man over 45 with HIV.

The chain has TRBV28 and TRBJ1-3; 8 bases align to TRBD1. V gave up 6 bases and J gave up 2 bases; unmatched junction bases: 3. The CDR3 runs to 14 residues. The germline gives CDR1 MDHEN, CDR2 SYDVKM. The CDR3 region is CASSLTGAGNTIYF. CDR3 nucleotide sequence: TGTGCCAGCAGCCTGACAGGGGCTGGAAACACCATATATTTT.

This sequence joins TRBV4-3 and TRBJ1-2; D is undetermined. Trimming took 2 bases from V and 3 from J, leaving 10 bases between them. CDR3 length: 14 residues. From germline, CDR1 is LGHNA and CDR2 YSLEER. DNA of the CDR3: TGCGCCAGCAGCCAAAACACGGAACACTATGGCTACACCTTC. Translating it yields CASSQNTEHYGYTF.

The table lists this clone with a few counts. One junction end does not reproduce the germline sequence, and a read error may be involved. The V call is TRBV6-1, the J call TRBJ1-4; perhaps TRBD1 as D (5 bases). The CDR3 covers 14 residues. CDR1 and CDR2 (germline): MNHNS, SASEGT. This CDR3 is CASSEGDSNEKLFF. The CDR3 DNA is TGTGCCAGCAGTGAGGGGGATTCTAACGAAAAACTGTTTTTT.

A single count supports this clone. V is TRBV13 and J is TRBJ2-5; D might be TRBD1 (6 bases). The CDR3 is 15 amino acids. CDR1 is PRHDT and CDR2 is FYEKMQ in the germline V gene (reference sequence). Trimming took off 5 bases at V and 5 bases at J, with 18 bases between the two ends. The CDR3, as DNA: TGTGCCAGCAGCCGAAGCACAGGGCTGCAGGAGACCCAGTACTTC. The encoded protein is CASSRSTGLQETQYF.

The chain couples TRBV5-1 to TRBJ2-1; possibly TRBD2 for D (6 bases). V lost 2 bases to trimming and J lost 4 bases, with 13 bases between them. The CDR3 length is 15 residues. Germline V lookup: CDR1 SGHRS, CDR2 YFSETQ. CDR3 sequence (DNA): TGCGCCAGCAGCTTCCGGGACTTGAGTTACAATGAGCAGTTCTTC. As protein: CASSFRDLSYNEQFF.

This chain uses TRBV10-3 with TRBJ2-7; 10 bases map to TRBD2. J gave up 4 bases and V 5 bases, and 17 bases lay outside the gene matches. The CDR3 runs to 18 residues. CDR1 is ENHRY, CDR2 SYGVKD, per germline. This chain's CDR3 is CAISKLGASGRRGYEQYF. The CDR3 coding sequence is TGTGCCATCAGTAAGCTGGGGGCTAGCGGGAGAAGAGGGTACGAGCAGTACTTC.

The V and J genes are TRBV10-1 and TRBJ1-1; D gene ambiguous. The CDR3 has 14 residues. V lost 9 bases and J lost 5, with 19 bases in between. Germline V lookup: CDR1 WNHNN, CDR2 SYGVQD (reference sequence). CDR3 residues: CASRGEGRDTEAFF. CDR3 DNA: TGCGCCAGTCGGGGAGAAGGTAGAGATACTGAAGCTTTCTTT.

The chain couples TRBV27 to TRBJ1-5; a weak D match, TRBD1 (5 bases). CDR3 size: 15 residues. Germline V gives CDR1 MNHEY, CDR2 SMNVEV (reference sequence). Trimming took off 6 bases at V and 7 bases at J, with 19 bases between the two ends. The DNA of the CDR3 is TGTGCCAGCAGGGGGCAGGCAGGTGGCGGACAGCCCCAGCATTTT. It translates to CASRGQAGGGQPQHF.

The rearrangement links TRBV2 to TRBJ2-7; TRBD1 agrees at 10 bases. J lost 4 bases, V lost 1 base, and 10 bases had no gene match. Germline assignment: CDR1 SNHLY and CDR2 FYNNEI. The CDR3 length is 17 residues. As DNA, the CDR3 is TGTGCCAGCAGTGAAGGCCGGGGGGGACAGGGGCTATACGAGCAGTACTTC. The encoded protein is CASSEGRGGQGLYEQYF.

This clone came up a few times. The chain's CDR3 is CASSVSGGWGTVGNIQYF. CDR3 nucleotide sequence: TGTGCCAGCAGCGTATCCGGGGGGTGGGGCACTGTAGGAAACATTCAGTACTTC. This chain joins TRBV9 and TRBJ2-4, with TRBD2 identical over 7 bases. This CDR3 has 18 amino acids. The V gene's germline CDR1 is SGDLS and CDR2 YYNGEE. With V trimmed by 1 base and J by 6 bases, 16 bases remained unmatched.

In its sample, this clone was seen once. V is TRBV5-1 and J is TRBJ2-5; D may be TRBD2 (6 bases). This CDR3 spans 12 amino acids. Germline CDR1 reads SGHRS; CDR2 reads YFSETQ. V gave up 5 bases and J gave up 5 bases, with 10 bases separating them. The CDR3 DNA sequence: TGCGCCAGCAGTTGGGCGGGGGAGACCCAGTACTTC. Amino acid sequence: CASSWAGETQYF.

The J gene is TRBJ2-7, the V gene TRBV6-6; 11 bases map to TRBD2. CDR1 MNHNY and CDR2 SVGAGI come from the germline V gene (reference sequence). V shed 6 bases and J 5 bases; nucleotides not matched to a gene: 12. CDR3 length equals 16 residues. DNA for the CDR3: TGTGCCAGCAGCCGTCCACTAGCGGGAGTCGACCACGAGCAGTACTTC. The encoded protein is CASSRPLAGVDHEQYF.

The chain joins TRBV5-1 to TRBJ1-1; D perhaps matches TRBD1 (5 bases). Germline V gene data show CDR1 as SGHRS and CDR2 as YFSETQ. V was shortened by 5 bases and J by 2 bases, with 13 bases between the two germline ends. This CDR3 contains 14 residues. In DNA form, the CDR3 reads TGCGCCAGCAGTCCTGACAGAATTAACACTGAAGCTTTCTTT. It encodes CASSPDRINTEAFF.

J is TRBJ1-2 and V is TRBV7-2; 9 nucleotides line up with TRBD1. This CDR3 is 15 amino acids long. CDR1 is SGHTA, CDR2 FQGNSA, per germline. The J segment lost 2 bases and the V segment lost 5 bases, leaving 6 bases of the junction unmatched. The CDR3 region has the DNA TGTGCCAGCAGCGGGTGGGACAGGGCGAACTATGGCTACACCTTC. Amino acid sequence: CASSGWDRANYGYTF.

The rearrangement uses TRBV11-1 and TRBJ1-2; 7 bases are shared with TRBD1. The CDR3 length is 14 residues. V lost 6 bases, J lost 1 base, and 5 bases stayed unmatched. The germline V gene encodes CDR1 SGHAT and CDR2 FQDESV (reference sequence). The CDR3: CASSNRDSNYGYTF. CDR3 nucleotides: TGTGCCAGCAGTAATCGGGACAGTAACTATGGCTACACCTTC.

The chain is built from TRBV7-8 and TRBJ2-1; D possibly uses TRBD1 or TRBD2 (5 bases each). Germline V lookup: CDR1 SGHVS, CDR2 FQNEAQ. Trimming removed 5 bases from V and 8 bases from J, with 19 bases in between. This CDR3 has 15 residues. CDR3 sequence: CASSQTSGRGHEQFF. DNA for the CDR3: TGTGCCAGCAGCCAGACCAGCGGAAGGGGCCATGAGCAGTTCTTC.

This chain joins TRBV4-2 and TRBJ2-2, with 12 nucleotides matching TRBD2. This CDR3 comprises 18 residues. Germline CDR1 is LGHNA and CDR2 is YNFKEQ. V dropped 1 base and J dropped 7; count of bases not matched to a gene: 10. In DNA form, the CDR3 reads TGTGCCAGCAGCCAAGGGTCGCTAGCGGGAGGGGGAATCGGGGAGCTGTTTTTT. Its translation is CASSQGSLAGGGIGELFF.

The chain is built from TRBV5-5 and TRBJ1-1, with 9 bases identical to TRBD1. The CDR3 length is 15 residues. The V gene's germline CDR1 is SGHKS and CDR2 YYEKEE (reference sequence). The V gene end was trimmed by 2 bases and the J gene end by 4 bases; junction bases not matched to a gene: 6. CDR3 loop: CASSFTGGRFTEAFF. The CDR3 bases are TGTGCCAGCAGCTTCACAGGGGGCCGGTTCACTGAAGCTTTCTTT.

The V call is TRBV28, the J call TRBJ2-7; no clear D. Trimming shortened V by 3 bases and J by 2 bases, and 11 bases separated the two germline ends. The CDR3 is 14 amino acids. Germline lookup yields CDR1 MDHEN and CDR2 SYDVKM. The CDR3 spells CASSLYQPPYEQYF. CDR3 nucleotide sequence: TGTGCCAGCAGTTTGTATCAGCCCCCCTACGAGCAGTACTTC.

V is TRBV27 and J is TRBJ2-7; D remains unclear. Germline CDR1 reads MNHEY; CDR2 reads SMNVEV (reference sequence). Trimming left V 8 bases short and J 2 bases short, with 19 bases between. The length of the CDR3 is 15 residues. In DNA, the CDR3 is TGTGCCAGCTCCCCGGCTCCGGTCTCCACCTACGAGCAGTACTTC. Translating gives CASSPAPVSTYEQYF.

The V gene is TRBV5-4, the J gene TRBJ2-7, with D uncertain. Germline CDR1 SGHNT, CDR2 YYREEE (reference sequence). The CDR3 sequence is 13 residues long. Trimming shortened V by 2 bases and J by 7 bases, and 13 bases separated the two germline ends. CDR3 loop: CASSFPLTQEQYF. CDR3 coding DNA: TGTGCCAGCAGCTTCCCACTCACTCAAGAGCAGTACTTC.

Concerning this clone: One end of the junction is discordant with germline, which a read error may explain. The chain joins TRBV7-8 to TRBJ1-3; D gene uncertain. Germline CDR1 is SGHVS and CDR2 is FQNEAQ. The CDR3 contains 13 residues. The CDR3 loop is CASSLSASGPLGF. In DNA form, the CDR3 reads TGTGCCAGCAGCTTAAGCGCCTCCGGGCCCCTGGGTTTT.

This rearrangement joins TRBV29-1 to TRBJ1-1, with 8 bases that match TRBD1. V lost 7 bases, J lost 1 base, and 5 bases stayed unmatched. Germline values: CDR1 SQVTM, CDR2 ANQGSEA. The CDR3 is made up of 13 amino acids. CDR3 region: CSAWTGTNTEAFF. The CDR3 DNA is TGCAGCGCCTGGACAGGGACGAACACTGAAGCTTTCTTT.

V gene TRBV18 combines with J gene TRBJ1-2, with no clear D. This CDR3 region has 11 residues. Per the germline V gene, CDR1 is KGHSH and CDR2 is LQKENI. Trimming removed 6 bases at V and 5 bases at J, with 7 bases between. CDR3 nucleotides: TGTGCCAGCTCGACGGAGTATGGCTACACCTTC. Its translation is CASSTEYGYTF.

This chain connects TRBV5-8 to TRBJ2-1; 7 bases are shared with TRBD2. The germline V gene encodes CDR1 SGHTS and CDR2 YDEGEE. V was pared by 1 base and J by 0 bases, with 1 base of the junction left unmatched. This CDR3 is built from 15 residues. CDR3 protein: CASSLRGGSYNEQFF. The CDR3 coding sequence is TGTGCCAGCAGCTTGCGCGGGGGCTCCTACAATGAGCAGTTCTTC.

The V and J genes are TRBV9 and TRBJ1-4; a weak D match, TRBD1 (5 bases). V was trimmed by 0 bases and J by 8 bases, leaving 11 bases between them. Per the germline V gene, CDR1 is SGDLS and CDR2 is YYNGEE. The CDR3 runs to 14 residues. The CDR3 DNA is TGTGCCAGCAGCGTAGATAGGGGTGGGGAAAAACTGTTTTTT. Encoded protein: CASSVDRGGEKLFF.

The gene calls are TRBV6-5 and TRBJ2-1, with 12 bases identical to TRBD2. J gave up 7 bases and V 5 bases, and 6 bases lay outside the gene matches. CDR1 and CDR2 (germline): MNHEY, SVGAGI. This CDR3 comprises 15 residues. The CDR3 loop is CASSTPSGGGNEQFF. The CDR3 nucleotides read TGTGCCAGCAGTACCCCTAGCGGGGGGGGGAATGAGCAGTTCTTC.

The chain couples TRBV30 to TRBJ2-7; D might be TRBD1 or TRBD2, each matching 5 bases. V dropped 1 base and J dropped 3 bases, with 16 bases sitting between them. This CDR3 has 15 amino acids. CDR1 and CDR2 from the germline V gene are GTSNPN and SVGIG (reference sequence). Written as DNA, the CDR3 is TGTGCCTGGAGTGCGCCCCCATGGGGGTTCTACGAGCAGTACTTC. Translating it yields CAWSAPPWGFYEQYF. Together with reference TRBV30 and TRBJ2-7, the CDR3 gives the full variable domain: SQTIHQWPATLVQPVGSPLSLECTVEGTSNPNLYWYRQAAGRGLQLLFYSVGIGQISSEVPQNLSASRPQDRQFILSSKKLLLSDSGFYLCAWSAPPWGFYEQYFGPGTRLTVT.

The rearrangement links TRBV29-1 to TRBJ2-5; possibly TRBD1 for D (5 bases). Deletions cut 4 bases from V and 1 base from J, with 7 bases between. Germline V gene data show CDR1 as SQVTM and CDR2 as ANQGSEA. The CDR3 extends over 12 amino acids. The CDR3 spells CSVARVQETQYF. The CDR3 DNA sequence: TGCAGCGTTGCCAGGGTCCAAGAGACCCAGTACTTC.